The 4 T cell receptor beta chains below were found in one sample sequenced in a study of cytomegalovirus exposure and HLA in healthy donors (TCRdb year 2017). Libraries were constructed by the immunoSEQ multiplex PCR assay. For the multiplex PCR, a mixture combining 60 forward primers for TCR Vbeta segments and 13 reverse primers for TCR Jbeta segments was used. TCRdb stores this immuneACCESS table with in-frame sequences only. Part of the clones is absent; in the studies checked, under half of the shortfall reflects unresolved V genes, and no reason is known for the rest. Recorded for this sample are about 76,000 clones; over 60% of them occurred a single time. The top ten hold 12% of the sample. Specimen: PBMCs. These receptor sequences come from a male donor in good health and CMV-seropositive.

The V gene is TRBV18, the J gene TRBJ2-2; 8 positions match TRBD1. The J segment lost 6 bases and the V segment lost 3 bases, leaving 3 bases of the junction unmatched. This CDR3 is 14 amino acids long. Germline V gives CDR1 KGHSH, CDR2 LQKENI. In nucleotides, the CDR3 is TGTGCCAGCTCACCCTTACAGGGGGCCGGGGAGCTGTTTTTT. It codes for CASSPLQGAGELFF.

The chain has TRBV2 and TRBJ2-3; a weak D match, TRBD2 (6 bases). The CDR3 is 13 residues long. Trimming shortened V by 6 bases and J by 7 bases, and 14 bases separated the two germline ends. CDR1 is SNHLY, CDR2 FYNNEI, per germline. The CDR3 coding sequence is TGTGCCAGCAGCGGCTCGGAGGGAAATACGCAGTATTTT. It encodes CASSGSEGNTQYF.

The chain links TRBV5-6 to TRBJ1-2, with TRBD1 identical over 9 bases. The length of the CDR3 is 14 residues. V was clipped by 4 bases and J by 4 bases; unmatched bases: 5. CDR1 and CDR2 (germline): SGHDT, YYEEEE. The chain's CDR3 is CASSGWDRAYGYTF. The CDR3 DNA is TGTGCCAGCAGCGGATGGGACAGGGCCTATGGCTACACCTTC.

The chain joins TRBV7-9 to TRBJ1-5; maybe TRBD1 (6 bases). The CDR3 covers 14 residues. The germline CDR1 and CDR2 sequences are SEHNR and FQNEAQ (reference sequence). Trimming cost V 8 bases and J 7 bases, with 18 bases left between them. The CDR3 here is CASGTQGETQPQHF. The CDR3 DNA follows: TGTGCCAGCGGAACACAGGGAGAAACACAGCCCCAGCATTTT. Supplemented by reference TRBV7-9 and TRBJ1-5, the full variable domain reads DTGVSQNPRHKITKRGQNVTFRCDPISEHNRLYWYRQTLGQGPEFLTYFQNEAQLEKSRLLSDRFSAERPKGSFSTLEIQRTEQGDSAMYLCASGTQGETQPQHFGDGTRLSIL.